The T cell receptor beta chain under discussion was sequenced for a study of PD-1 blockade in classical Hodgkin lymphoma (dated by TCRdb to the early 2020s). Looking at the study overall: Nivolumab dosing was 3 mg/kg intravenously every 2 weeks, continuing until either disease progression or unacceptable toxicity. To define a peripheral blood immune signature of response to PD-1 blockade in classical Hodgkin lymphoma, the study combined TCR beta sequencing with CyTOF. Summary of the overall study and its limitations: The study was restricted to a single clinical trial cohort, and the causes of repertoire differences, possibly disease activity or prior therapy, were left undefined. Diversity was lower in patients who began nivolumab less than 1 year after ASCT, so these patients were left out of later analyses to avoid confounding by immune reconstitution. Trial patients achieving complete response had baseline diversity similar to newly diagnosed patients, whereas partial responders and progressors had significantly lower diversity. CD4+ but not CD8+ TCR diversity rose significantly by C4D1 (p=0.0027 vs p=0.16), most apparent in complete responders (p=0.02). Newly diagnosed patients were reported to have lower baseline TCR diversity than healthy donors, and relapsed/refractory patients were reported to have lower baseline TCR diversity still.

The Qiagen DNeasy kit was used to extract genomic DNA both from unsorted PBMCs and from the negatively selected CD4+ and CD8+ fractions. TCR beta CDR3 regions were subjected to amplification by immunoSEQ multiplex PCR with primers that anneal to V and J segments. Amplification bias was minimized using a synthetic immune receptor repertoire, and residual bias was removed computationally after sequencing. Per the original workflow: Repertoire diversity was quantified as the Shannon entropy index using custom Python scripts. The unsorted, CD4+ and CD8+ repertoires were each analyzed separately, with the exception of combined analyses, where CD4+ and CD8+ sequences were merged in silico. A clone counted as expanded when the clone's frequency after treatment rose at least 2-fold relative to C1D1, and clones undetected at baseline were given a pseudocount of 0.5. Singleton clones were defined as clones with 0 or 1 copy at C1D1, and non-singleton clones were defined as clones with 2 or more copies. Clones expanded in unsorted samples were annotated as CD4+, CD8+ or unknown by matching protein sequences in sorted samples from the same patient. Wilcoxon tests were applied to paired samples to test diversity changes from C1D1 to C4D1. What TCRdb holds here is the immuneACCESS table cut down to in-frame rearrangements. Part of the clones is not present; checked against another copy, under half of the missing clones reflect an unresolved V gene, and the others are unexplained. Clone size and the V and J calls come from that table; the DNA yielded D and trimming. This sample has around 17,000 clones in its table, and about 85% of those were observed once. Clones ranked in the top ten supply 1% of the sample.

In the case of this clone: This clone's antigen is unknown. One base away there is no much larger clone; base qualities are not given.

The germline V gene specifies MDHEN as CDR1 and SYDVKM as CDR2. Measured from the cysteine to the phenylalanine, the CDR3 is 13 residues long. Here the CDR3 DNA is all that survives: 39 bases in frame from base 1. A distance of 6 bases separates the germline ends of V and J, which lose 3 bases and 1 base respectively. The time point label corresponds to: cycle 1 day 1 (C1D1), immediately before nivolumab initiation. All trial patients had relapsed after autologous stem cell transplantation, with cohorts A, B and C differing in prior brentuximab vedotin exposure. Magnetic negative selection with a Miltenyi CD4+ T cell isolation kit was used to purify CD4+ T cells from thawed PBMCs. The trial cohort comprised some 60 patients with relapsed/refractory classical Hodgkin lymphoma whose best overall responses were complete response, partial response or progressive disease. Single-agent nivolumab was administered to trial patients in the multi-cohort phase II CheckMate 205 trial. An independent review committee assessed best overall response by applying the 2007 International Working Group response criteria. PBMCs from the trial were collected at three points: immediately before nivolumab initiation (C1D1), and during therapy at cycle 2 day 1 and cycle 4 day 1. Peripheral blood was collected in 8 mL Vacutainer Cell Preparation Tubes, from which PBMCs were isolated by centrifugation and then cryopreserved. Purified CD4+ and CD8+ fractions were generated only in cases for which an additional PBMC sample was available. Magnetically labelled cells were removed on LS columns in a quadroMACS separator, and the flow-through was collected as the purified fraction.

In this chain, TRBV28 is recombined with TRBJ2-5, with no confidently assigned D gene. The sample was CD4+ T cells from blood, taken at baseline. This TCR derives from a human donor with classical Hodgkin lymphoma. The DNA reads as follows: TGTGCCAGCAGTTTGTACAGCCAAGAGACCCAGTACTTC. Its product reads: CASSLYSQETQYF.